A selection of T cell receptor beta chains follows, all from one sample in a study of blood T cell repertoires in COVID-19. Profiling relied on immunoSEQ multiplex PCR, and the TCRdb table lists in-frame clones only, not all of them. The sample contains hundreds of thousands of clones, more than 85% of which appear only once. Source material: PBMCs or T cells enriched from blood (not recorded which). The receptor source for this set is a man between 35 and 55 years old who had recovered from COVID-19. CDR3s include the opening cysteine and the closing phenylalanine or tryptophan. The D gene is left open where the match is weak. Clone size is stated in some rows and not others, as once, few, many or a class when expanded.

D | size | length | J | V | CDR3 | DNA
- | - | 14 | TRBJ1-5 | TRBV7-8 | CASSSRDTHQPQHF | TGTGCCAGCAGCTCCCGGGACACACATCAGCCCCAGCATTTT
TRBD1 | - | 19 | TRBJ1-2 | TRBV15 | CATSSPPSRTGYYVYGYTF | TGTGCCACCAGCAGTCCCCCCAGTCGGACAGGGTACTACGTCTATGGCTACACCTTC
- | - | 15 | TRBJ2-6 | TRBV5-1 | CASSFGDSGANVLTF | TGCGCCAGCAGCTTCGGGGACTCTGGGGCCAACGTCCTGACTTTC
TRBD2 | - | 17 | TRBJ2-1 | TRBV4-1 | CASSPPRTSGRAYEQFF | TGCGCCAGCAGCCCCCCCAGGACTAGCGGGAGGGCCTATGAGCAGTTCTTC
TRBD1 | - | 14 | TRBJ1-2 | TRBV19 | CASLDRVQWNGYTF | TGTGCCAGTTTGGACAGGGTGCAATGGAATGGCTACACCTTC
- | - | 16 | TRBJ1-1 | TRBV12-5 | CASGLVLGQMNTEAFF | TGTGCTAGTGGTTTGGTACTCGGACAGATGAACACTGAAGCTTTCTTT
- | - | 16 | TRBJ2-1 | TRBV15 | CATSRVDRLAYNEQFF | TGTGCCACCAGCAGAGTCGACAGGTTGGCTTACAATGAGCAGTTCTTC
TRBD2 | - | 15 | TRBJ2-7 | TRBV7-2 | CASRTGLAGAYEQYF | TGTGCCAGCAGAACAGGACTAGCGGGGGCATACGAGCAGTACTTC
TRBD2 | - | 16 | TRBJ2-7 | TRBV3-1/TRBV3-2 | CASSQEVLAGVSEQYF | TGTGCCAGCAGCCAAGAGGTATTAGCGGGAGTTAGCGAGCAGTACTTC
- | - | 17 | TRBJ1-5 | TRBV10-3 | CAISEFPDTYSNQPQHF | TGTGCCATCAGTGAGTTCCCGGACACATATAGCAATCAGCCCCAGCATTTT
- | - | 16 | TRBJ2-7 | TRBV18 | CASSPSRGSLSYEQYF | TGTGCCAGCTCACCGTCGCGGGGCTCTCTTTCCTACGAGCAGTACTTC
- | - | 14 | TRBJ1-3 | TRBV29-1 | CSVFSTVAGNTIYF | TGCAGCGTTTTCTCCACTGTAGCTGGAAACACCATATATTTT
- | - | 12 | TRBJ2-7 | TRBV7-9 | CASSPYGDEQYF | TGTGCCAGCAGCCCTTACGGGGACGAGCAGTACTTC
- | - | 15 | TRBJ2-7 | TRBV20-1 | CSASSVLSGSYEQYF | TGCAGTGCTAGTTCTGTTCTCAGCGGGTCCTACGAGCAGTACTTC
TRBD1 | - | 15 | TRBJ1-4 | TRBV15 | CATSRDRGLEEKLFF | TGTGCCACCAGCAGAGACAGGGGGCTCGAGGAAAAACTGTTTTTT
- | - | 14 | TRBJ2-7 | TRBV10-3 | CAISESGGRREQYF | TGTGCCATCAGTGAGTCAGGGGGTCGGCGCGAGCAGTACTTC
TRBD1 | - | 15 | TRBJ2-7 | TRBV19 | CASRDGQGAAYEQYF | TGTGCCAGTAGGGATGGACAGGGGGCGGCCTACGAGCAGTACTTC
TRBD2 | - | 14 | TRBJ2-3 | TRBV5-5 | CASSLMSGRDTQYF | TGTGCCAGCAGCTTGATGAGCGGGAGGGATACGCAGTATTTT
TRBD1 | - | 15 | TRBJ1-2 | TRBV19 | CASNRATGANYGYTF | TGTGCCAGTAACCGAGCCACAGGGGCGAACTATGGCTACACCTTC
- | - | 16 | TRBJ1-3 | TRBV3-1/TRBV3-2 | CASSQDPPGTGNTIYF | TGTGCCAGCAGCCAAGACCCCCCGGGTACGGGAAACACCATATATTTT
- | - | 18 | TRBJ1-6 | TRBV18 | CASSRRELGNSYNSPLHF | TGTGCCAGCTCACGCAGGGAATTGGGGAACTCCTATAATTCACCCCTCCACTTT
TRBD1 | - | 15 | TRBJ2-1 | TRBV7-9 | CASRLERTGSDEQFF | TGTGCCAGCAGATTAGAGAGGACAGGGTCCGATGAGCAGTTCTTC
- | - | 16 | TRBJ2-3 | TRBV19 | CASGGRFTGSTDTQYF | TGTGCCAGCGGGGGGCGATTTACAGGGAGCACAGATACGCAGTATTTT
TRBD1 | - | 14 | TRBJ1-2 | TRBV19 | CASREQTGNYGYTF | TGTGCCAGTAGGGAACAGACAGGGAACTATGGCTACACCTTC
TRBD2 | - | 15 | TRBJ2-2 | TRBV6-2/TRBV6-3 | CASSYSGRGTGELFF | TGTGCCAGCAGTTATAGCGGGAGGGGCACCGGGGAGCTGTTTTTT
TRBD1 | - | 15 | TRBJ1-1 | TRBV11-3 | CASSQGGTGGTEAFF | TGTGCCAGCAGCCAGGGGGGGACAGGGGGCACTGAAGCTTTCTTT
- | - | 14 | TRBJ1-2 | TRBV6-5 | CASTGVGKNYGYTF | TGTGCCAGCACAGGGGTGGGGAAAAACTATGGCTACACCTTC
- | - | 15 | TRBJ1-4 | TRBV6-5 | CASSYSPGLGEKLFF | TGTGCCAGCAGTTACTCTCCAGGATTAGGTGAAAAACTGTTTTTT
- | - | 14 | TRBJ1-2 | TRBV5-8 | CASSSDITISGYTF | TGTGCCAGCAGCTCGGACATCACCATCAGTGGCTACACCTTC
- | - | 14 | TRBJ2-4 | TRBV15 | CATVSTQGKNIQYF | TGTGCCACCGTATCGACCCAGGGCAAAAACATTCAGTACTTC
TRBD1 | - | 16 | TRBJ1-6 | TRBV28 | CASSLPLGQGVSPLHF | TGTGCCAGCAGTTTACCCCTGGGGCAGGGGGTATCACCCCTCCACTTT
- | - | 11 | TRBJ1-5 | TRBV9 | CASGTSGPQHF | TGTGCCAGCGGGACTTCCGGGCCCCAGCATTTT
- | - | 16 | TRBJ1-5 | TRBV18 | CASSPGLEYSNQPQHF | TGTGCCAGCTCACCAGGGCTTGAATATAGCAATCAGCCCCAGCATTTT
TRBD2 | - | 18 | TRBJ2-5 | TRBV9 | CASSAGLAGGSYQETQYF | TGTGCCAGCAGCGCCGGACTAGCGGGGGGTTCCTACCAAGAGACCCAGTACTTC
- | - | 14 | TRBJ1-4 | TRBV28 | CASTMAATNEKLFF | TGTGCCAGCACCATGGCTGCAACTAATGAAAAACTGTTTTTT
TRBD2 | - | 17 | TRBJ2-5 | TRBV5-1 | CASSLGVLGAGGETQYF | TGCGCCAGCAGCTTGGGGGTCTTAGGAGCGGGAGGGGAGACCCAGTACTTC
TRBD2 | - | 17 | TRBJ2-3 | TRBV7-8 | CASSLRDSGYTTDTQYF | TGTGCCAGCAGCTTACGCGATAGCGGGTACACCACAGATACGCAGTATTTT
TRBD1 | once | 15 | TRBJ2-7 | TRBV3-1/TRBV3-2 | CASKRTGASSYEQYF | TGTGCCAGCAAAAGGACAGGGGCGAGCTCCTACGAGCAGTACTTC
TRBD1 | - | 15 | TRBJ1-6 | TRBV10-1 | CASSLPGQQNSPLHF | TGCGCCAGCAGTTTACCGGGACAGCAAAATTCACCCCTCCACTTT
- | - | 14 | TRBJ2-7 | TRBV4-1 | CASSQGGWTYEQYF | TGCGCCAGCAGCCAAGGGGGCTGGACCTACGAGCAGTACTTC
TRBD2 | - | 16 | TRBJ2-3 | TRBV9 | CASSGFSGGSTDTQYF | TGTGCCAGCAGCGGGTTTAGCGGGGGGAGTACAGATACGCAGTATTTT
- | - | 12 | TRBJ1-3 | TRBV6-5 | CASRTGLDTIYF | TGTGCCAGCAGAACAGGTTTGGACACCATATATTTT
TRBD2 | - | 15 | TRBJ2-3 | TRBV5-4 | CASSLGTSGPDTQYF | TGTGCCAGCAGCTTGGGGACTAGCGGGCCAGATACGCAGTATTTT
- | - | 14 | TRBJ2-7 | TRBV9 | CASSVGGNTYEQYF | TGTGCCAGCAGCGTAGGCGGCAACACCTACGAGCAGTACTTC
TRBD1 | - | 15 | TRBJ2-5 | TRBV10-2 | CASLDRVGDQETQYF | TGCGCCAGCCTAGACAGGGTTGGAGACCAAGAGACCCAGTACTTC
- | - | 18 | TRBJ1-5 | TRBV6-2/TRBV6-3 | CASSSPLGRATSNQPQHF | TGTGCCAGCAGTTCCCCACTTGGGAGGGCGACTAGCAATCAGCCCCAGCATTTT
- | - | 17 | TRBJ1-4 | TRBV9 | CASSEDSRVTTNEKLFF | TGTGCCAGCAGCGAAGACAGCAGGGTCACAACTAATGAAAAACTGTTTTTT
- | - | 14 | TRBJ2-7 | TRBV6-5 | CASSYRQVSYEQYF | TGTGCCAGCAGTTACCGGCAGGTCTCCTACGAGCAGTACTTC
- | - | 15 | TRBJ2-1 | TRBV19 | CASSATRQPYNEQFF | TGTGCCAGTAGTGCGACGAGACAGCCTTACAATGAGCAGTTCTTC
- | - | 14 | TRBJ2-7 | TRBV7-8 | CASSTVVDSYEQYF | TGTGCCAGCAGCACAGTGGTCGACTCCTACGAGCAGTACTTC
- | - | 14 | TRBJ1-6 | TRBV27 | CASRSNRDNSPLHF | TGTGCCAGCAGAAGCAACAGGGATAATTCACCCCTCCACTTT
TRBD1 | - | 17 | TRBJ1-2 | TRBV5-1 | CASSFSVGDRGHYGYTF | TGCGCCAGCAGCTTCTCCGTGGGGGACAGGGGTCACTATGGCTACACCTTC
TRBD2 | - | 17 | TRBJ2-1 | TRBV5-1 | CASSLALAGVSYNEQFF | TGCGCCAGCAGCTTGGCCCTAGCGGGGGTCTCCTACAATGAGCAGTTCTTC
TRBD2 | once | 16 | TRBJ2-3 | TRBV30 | CAWRRLAGDSTDTQYF | TGTGCCTGGAGACGGCTAGCGGGGGATAGCACAGATACGCAGTATTTT
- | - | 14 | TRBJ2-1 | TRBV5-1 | CASGAGGSYNEQFF | TGCGCCAGCGGCGCAGGGGGGTCCTACAATGAGCAGTTCTTC
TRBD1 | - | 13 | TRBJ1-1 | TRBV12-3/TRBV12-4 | CASSLAGQGEAFF | TGTGCCAGCAGTTTAGCGGGACAGGGAGAAGCTTTCTTT
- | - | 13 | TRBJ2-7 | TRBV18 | CASSLGGGYEQYF | TGTGCCAGCTCACTAGGGGGGGGTTACGAGCAGTACTTC
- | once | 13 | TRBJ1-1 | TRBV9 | CASSTRGTVPAFF | TGTGCCAGCAGCACCCGAGGGACTGTACCAGCTTTCTTT
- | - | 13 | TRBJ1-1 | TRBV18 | CASSPTTGTEAFF | TGTGCCAGCTCACCTACTACAGGGACTGAAGCTTTCTTT